These 32 T cell receptor beta chains were all obtained from the same sample, sequenced in a study of identical twins. TCRdb processed the 5' RACE reads anew with MiXCR; each CDR3 protein has one entry. Of some 1,700,000 distinct CDR3 sequences listed, 32% are singletons. Sequences were obtained from cord blood. The receptors derive from a newborn girl in good health.

V usage is TRBV20-1 and J usage is TRBJ2-1, with 10 positions matching TRBD2. This CDR3 is built from 14 residues. V was pared by 3 bases and J by 7 bases, with 6 bases of the junction left unmatched. Germline-derived CDR1 and CDR2 are DFQATT and SNEGSKA (reference sequence). CDR3 nucleotide sequence: TGCAGTGCTAGGACAGCGGGAGGGGAGAATGAGCAGTTCTTC. It codes for CSARTAGGENEQFF.

The genes are TRBV2 and TRBJ1-5; unclear D gene. V dropped 6 bases and J dropped 3 bases, with 12 bases sitting between them. The CDR3 runs to 14 residues. Germline assignment: CDR1 SNHLY and CDR2 FYNNEI. The DNA of the CDR3 is TGTGCCAGCAGACTCACAAGGTACAATCAGCCCCAGCATTTT. Its translation: CASRLTRYNQPQHF.

CDR3 protein: CSAHGGGSGQPQHF. In DNA form, the CDR3 reads TGCAGTGCCCATGGGGGGGGGAGCGGACAGCCCCAGCATTTT. The J gene is TRBJ1-5, the V gene TRBV20-1; weak D call: TRBD1 (5 bases). This CDR3 comprises 14 residues. V was pared by 6 bases and J by 7 bases, with 19 bases between. The germline V gene encodes CDR1 DFQATT and CDR2 SNEGSKA (reference sequence).

This chain links TRBV25-1 with TRBJ2-2; 10 nucleotides align to TRBD1. This CDR3 region has 16 residues. J lost 6 bases, V lost 8 bases, and 12 bases had no gene match. In germline, CDR1 is MGHDK, CDR2 SYGVNS. The CDR3 sequence: CASSTTGTGDAGELFF. CDR3 nucleotides: TGTGCCAGCTCTACGACCGGGACAGGGGACGCCGGGGAGCTGTTTTTT.

This clonotype was seen only a few times. The rearrangement uses TRBV6-6 and TRBJ1-1; 9 nucleotides match TRBD1. CDR1 is MNHNY, CDR2 SVGAGI, per germline (reference sequence). The CDR3 contains 14 residues. J lost 1 base, V lost 5 bases, and 2 bases had no gene match. The CDR3 here is CASSDRGKNTEAFF. CDR3 DNA: TGTGCCAGCAGTGACAGGGGGAAGAACACTGAAGCTTTCTTT.

This clonotype was observed a few times. The chain is built from TRBV3-1 and TRBJ2-3, with D uncertain. Germline V gives CDR1 LGHDT, CDR2 YNNKEL (reference sequence). This CDR3 is built from 11 residues. V lost 3 bases to trimming and J lost 10 bases, with 8 bases between them. The CDR3 DNA reads as TGTGCCAGCAGCCAGCCAGGTGCGCAGTATTTT. Protein product: CASSQPGAQYF.

The rearrangement joins TRBV12-3 or TRBV12-4 to TRBJ2-1, with D tentatively TRBD1 (6 bases). V lost 7 bases and J 8 bases, leaving 12 bases between the germline ends. The CDR3 loop spans 12 amino acids. CDR3 protein: CASTPRGYEQFF. CDR3 nucleotide sequence: TGTGCCAGCACCCCAAGGGGGTATGAGCAGTTCTTC.

With respect to this clonotype: One end of the junction is discordant with germline, which a read error may explain. CDR3 DNA sequence: TGCAGCGCTAGGGTTAGGGGGCGCGCCAAAAACATTCAGTACTTC. This encodes CSARVRGRAKNIQYF. V is TRBV20-1 and J is TRBJ2-5; 7 bases are a match to TRBD1. The DNA matches TRBJ2-4 better at its end, which makes the J call doubtful. Germline values: CDR1 DFQATT, CDR2 SNEGSKA (reference sequence). The CDR3 loop spans 15 amino acids.

CDR3 in DNA: TGTGCCAGCAGCTTAGACGGGTCCGAAGAGACCCAGTACTTC. This gives the protein CASSLDGSEETQYF. The chain joins TRBV7-7 to TRBJ2-5; D gene unclear. V was trimmed by 1 base and J by 3 bases, leaving 9 bases between them. From germline, CDR1 is SSHAT and CDR2 FNYEAQ (reference sequence). This CDR3 region has 14 residues.

In its sample, this clonotype was seen a few times. The chain uses TRBV12-3 or TRBV12-4 and TRBJ2-1, with unresolved D. V shed 7 bases and J shed 8 bases, with 21 bases lying between them. The length of the CDR3 is 15 residues. In DNA, the CDR3 is TGTGCCAGCACACAGAGCCCCAAAAAAGGACATGAGCAGTTCTTC. Translating gives CASTQSPKKGHEQFF.

The chain is built from TRBV15 and TRBJ1-1; 9 nucleotides line up with TRBD1. The V and J ends lost 3 bases and 6 bases, in that order; junction bases with no gene match: 2. Germline values: CDR1 LNHNV, CDR2 YYDKDF (reference sequence). The CDR3 loop spans 13 amino acids. CDR3 DNA: TGTGCCACCAGCAGGGGACAGGGCGCTGAAGCTTTCTTT. Protein sequence: CATSRGQGAEAFF. The variable domain in full, with the rest retrieved from reference TRBV15 and TRBJ1-1, is DAMVIQNPRYQVTQFGKPVTLSCSQTLNHNVMYWYQQKSSQAPKLLFHYYDKDFNNEADTPDNFQSRRPNTSFCFLDIRSPGLGDTAMYLCATSRGQGAEAFFGQGTRLTVV.

This clonotype was recorded a few times. CDR3 region: CASTPKRGGSYNEQFF. The CDR3 region has the DNA TGTGCCAGCACCCCTAAGCGGGGGGGCTCCTACAATGAGCAGTTCTTC. This rearrangement joins TRBV9 to TRBJ2-1; TRBD2 aligns across 10 bases. V gave up 6 bases and J gave up 0 bases; unmatched junction bases: 6. This CDR3 is built from 16 residues. Germline loops: CDR1 SGDLS, CDR2 YYNGEE.

The chain carries TRBV4-2 and TRBJ2-1; 10 bases are shared with TRBD2. J was trimmed by 9 bases and V by 0 bases; bases with no gene match: 8. Germline CDR1 is LGHNA and CDR2 is YNFKEQ. The CDR3 has 16 residues. This CDR3 is CASSQDGGLAVGEQFF. The CDR3 nucleotides are TGTGCCAGCAGCCAAGATGGTGGACTAGCGGTGGGTGAGCAGTTCTTC.

The chain recombines TRBV10-3 with TRBJ1-2, with 7 bases identical to TRBD1. The germline V gene has CDR1 ENHRY and CDR2 SYGVKD. This CDR3 region has 13 residues. After removal of 5 bases from V and 7 bases from J, the junction contained 7 bases not matched to a gene. This CDR3 reads CAISQGEKGGYTF. CDR3 nucleotides: TGTGCCATCAGTCAGGGGGAGAAGGGTGGCTACACCTTC.

The J gene is TRBJ1-5, the V gene TRBV4-2; 7 bases fit TRBD1. CDR1 is LGHNA, CDR2 YNFKEQ, per germline. The CDR3 loop spans 17 amino acids. Trimming took 1 base from V and 2 from J; bases not matched to a gene: 8. Written as DNA, the CDR3 is TGTGCCAGCAGCCAAGGTCGGGTGGGACAGCGCAATCAGCCCCAGCATTTT. Translation gives CASSQGRVGQRNQPQHF.

The chain couples TRBV13 to TRBJ2-4, with TRBD2 matching 10 bases. The J call may be incorrect, as the DNA end agrees better with TRBJ2-7. The V gene's germline CDR1 is PRHDT and CDR2 FYEKMQ (reference sequence). The CDR3 extends over 16 amino acids. In nucleotides, the CDR3 is TGTGCCAGCAGCCAAACGAGCGGGGGGGTACCCTACGAGCAGTACTTC. This translates into CASSQTSGGVPYEQYF.

The genes are TRBV24-1 and TRBJ2-1; D is ambiguous. This CDR3 contains 12 residues. V was trimmed by 9 bases and J by 7 bases, leaving 12 bases between them. From germline, CDR1 is KGHDR and CDR2 SFDVKD. DNA for the CDR3: TGTGCCACCTGGGGTCGTCGGAATGAGCAGTTCTTC. Translating gives CATWGRRNEQFF.

This clonotype has a handful of counts. V is TRBV20-1 and J is TRBJ1-3; D call uncertain. The germline V gene encodes CDR1 DFQATT and CDR2 SNEGSKA (reference sequence). V was cut by 1 base and J by 4 bases, with 8 bases left in between. There are 13 residues in the CDR3. CDR3 region: CSARVPSGNTIYF. The CDR3 coding sequence is TGCAGTGCTAGAGTTCCTTCAGGAAACACCATATATTTT.

This clonotype has a handful of counts. The rearrangement joins TRBV18 to TRBJ2-7, with D perhaps TRBD1 or TRBD2 (6 bases each). The germline gives CDR1 KGHSH, CDR2 LQKENI. Trimming removed 2 bases from V and 0 bases from J, with 14 bases in between. The CDR3 has 16 amino acids. CDR3 DNA sequence: TGTGCCAGCTCACCAGGAGGGGGTCCTAGCTCCTACGAGCAGTACTTC. Its protein product is CASSPGGGPSSYEQYF. The complete variable domain, with remaining parts taken from reference TRBV18 and TRBJ2-7, reads NAGVMQNPRHLVRRRGQEARLRCSPMKGHSHVYWYRQLPEEGLKFMVYLQKENIIDESGMPKERFSAEFPKEGPSILRIQQVVRGDSAAYFCASSPGGGPSSYEQYFGPGTRLTVT.

Turning to this clonotype: A much larger clone lies a single base off, so this may be a read error. J is TRBJ2-3 and V is TRBV9; tentatively, D is TRBD1 or TRBD2 (5 bases each). Trimming pared 6 bases from V and 4 bases from J, leaving 9 bases between. The CDR3 contains 12 residues. The germline CDR1 and CDR2 sequences are SGDLS and YYNGEE. The CDR3 nucleotides are TGTGCCAGCACCGGGGCCGCAGATACGCAGTATTTT. It translates to CASTGAADTQYF.

As to this clonotype: A read error may explain this, as a much larger clone is one base away. The chain employs TRBV4-2 and TRBJ2-3; D is unclear. Germline V gene lookup returns CDR1 LGHNA and CDR2 YNFKEQ. This CDR3 has 13 residues. The CDR3 nucleotides read TGTGCCGGCAGCCAAGGACCGGGAGATACGCAGTATTTT. Protein: CAGSQGPGDTQYF.

This clonotype was seen more than once but under ten times. The chain couples TRBV7-2 to TRBJ1-1; D not certain. Germline V gene data show CDR1 as SGHTA and CDR2 as FQGNSA. The ends were cut back, 1 base at V and 4 bases at J, with 13 bases in the middle. This CDR3 has 15 residues. The CDR3 DNA sequence: TGTGCCAGCAGCTTAGGACTCGCGGGAGGCACTGAAGCTTTCTTT. Translation gives CASSLGLAGGTEAFF.

Ten or more counts support this clonotype. The chain is built from TRBV27 and TRBJ2-7; the match to TRBD2 covers 8 bases. The junction had 9 bases not matched to a gene; V was cut back by 2 bases and J by 6 bases. The CDR3 has 15 amino acids. Germline V gene sequence: CDR1 MNHEY, CDR2 SMNVEV (reference sequence). The CDR3 is CASSLVTSGVGEQYF. The CDR3 DNA is TGTGCCAGCAGTTTAGTTACTAGCGGAGTAGGCGAGCAGTACTTC.

The CDR3 nucleotides read TGTGCCAGCAGCTTGAGGTCAGGGGACAGATACTCCTACGAGCAGTTCTTC. Its translation: CASSLRSGDRYSYEQFF. The V gene is TRBV7-9, the J gene TRBJ2-1; 7 bases fit TRBD1. V lost 3 bases and J lost 10; bases outside the gene matches: 18. The CDR3 has 17 amino acids. Looked up from germline, CDR1 is SEHNR and CDR2 is FQNEAQ (reference sequence).

This sequence joins TRBV3-1 and TRBJ1-4; the D gene is possibly TRBD1 (5 bases). The CDR3 totals 14 residues. Per germline, CDR1 LGHDT and CDR2 YNNKEL (reference sequence). Between the trimmed V and J ends, which lost 1 base and 3 bases, there was a span of 6 bases. DNA for the CDR3: TGTGCCAGCAGCCAAGGGACACCTAATGAAAAACTGTTTTTT. Protein sequence: CASSQGTPNEKLFF.

The rearrangement joins TRBV20-1 to TRBJ2-7; D not certain. V was pared by 5 bases and J by 2 bases, with 19 bases between. The germline V gene has CDR1 DFQATT and CDR2 SNEGSKA (reference sequence). The CDR3 totals 15 residues. This CDR3 is CSAPNPEYPTYEQYF. CDR3 DNA: TGCAGTGCTCCTAATCCAGAGTACCCCACCTACGAGCAGTACTTC.

The chain joins TRBV27 to TRBJ1-1; maybe TRBD1 (5 bases). The CDR3 contains 17 residues. Germline CDR1 MNHEY, CDR2 SMNVEV (reference sequence). V was trimmed by 1 base and J by 2 bases, leaving 17 bases between them. CDR3 sequence: CASSLLPWQGLNTEAFF. CDR3 nucleotide sequence: TGTGCCAGCAGTTTATTACCTTGGCAGGGACTAAACACTGAAGCTTTCTTT.

This clonotype was seen a single time. This chain uses TRBV14 with TRBJ2-1; D call uncertain. The germline V gene encodes CDR1 SGHDN and CDR2 FVKESK. Trimming removed 2 bases at V and 6 bases at J, with 26 bases between. The CDR3 sequence is 19 residues long. CDR3 protein: CASSQPGTFPEWGSNEQFF. The CDR3 DNA reads TGTGCCAGCAGCCAACCCGGAACCTTTCCCGAATGGGGTAGCAATGAGCAGTTCTTC.

The chain employs TRBV28 and TRBJ2-3, with 7 bases identical to TRBD2. V lost 6 bases and J lost 4; bases outside the gene matches: 10. Looked up from germline, CDR1 is MDHEN and CDR2 is SYDVKM. The CDR3 runs 15 residues. CDR3 in amino acids: CASSLGSGNSDTQYF. CDR3 nucleotides: TGTGCCAGCAGCTTAGGAAGCGGGAACTCAGATACGCAGTATTTT.

This clonotype was found many times. The chain uses TRBV27 and TRBJ1-2; 7 bases agree with TRBD1. CDR1 is MNHEY, CDR2 SMNVEV, per germline (reference sequence). This CDR3 is built from 15 residues. J lost 0 bases, V lost 3 bases, and 4 bases had no gene match. CDR3 residues: CASSFSGGSNYGYTF. The CDR3 nucleotides are TGTGCCAGCAGTTTCTCAGGGGGATCTAACTATGGCTACACCTTC.

V usage is TRBV25-1 and J usage is TRBJ2-1; the D gene is possibly TRBD2 (5 bases). The CDR3 is made up of 12 amino acids. Per germline, CDR1 MGHDK and CDR2 SYGVNS. V dropped 4 bases and J dropped 8 bases, with 9 bases sitting between them. The CDR3 loop reads CASSASGDEQFF. The CDR3 region has the DNA TGTGCCAGCAGTGCCAGCGGTGATGAGCAGTTCTTC.

The gene calls are TRBV9 and TRBJ1-4, with D perhaps TRBD1 (6 bases). Germline CDR1 SGDLS, CDR2 YYNGEE. V was trimmed by 0 bases and J by 0 bases, leaving 9 bases between them. This CDR3 is 16 amino acids long. For the CDR3, the DNA is TGTGCCAGCAGCGTAGGGTACAGGGCAACTAATGAAAAACTGTTTTTT. This encodes CASSVGYRATNEKLFF.